The clone carrying this T cell receptor beta chain was observed a few times. Antigen unknown. A single record per CDR3 protein comes from TCRdb applying MiXCR to the 5' RACE reads. The repertoire holds about 340,000 distinct CDR3 sequences, with approximately 21% as singletons. This specimen comes from a study of T-cell memory formation after mild COVID-19. The germline V gene encodes CDR1 SGHRS and CDR2 YFSETQ. CDR3 length equals 15 residues. Trimming shortened V by 1 base and J by 5 bases, and 12 bases separated the two germline ends. Study findings and constraints: Those CD4+ clones that contracted were mainly in CM and EM (CD8+ ones in EMRA). Memory sampled before infection contained some responding clones, suggesting cross-reactive memory joined. Clones contracting across day 15 to 85 had a balanced CD4/CD8 profile; later expanding clones leaned CD4+.

The sequence was collected from an adult woman who had mild COVID-19 (a few samples of this study predate the infection). Cell type and time point are not known. The rearrangement joins TRBV5-1 to TRBJ2-2, with D perhaps matching TRBD2 (6 bases). Sequencing input: PBMCs or a T cell subset sorted from them (not recorded which). The CDR3 here is CASSLYYSGTGELFF. CDR3 nucleotide sequence: TGCGCCAGCAGCTTGTATTATAGCGGTACCGGGGAGCTGTTTTTT.